These T cell receptor beta chains were read from a single sample in a study of shared clonotypes between healthy human individuals. Some clones are missing from TCRdb's copy, which holds only in-frame ones; the method was immunoSEQ multiplex PCR. In the table there are over a million clones, 96% of which are singletons. Sequencing used naive CD4+ T cells sorted from blood. The source is a man aged 30 to 45 in good health. Both conserved end residues are trimmed from each CDR3.

V gene	J gene	CDR3 length	CDR3 protein
TRBV7-9	TRBJ2-7	13	ASIPPGTGGKELY
TRBV5-1	TRBJ1-5	13	ASNRVTARQQPQH
TRBV28	TRBJ2-1	15	ASSFRKAGGVNNEQF
TRBV7-9	TRBJ1-4	13	ASSRGQVKDEKLF
TRBV18	TRBJ2-5	12	ASSPRGSQETQY
TRBV5-4	TRBJ2-2	13	ASSLDNPKTGELF
TRBV15	TRBJ1-2	14	ATSRVVPGAVEGYT
TRBV5-4	TRBJ2-7	13	ASTPARDRVHEQY
TRBV30	TRBJ1-1	11	AWKASMNTEAF
TRBV7-9	TRBJ2-3	15	ASSPPPLAGVKDTQY
TRBV5-1	TRBJ2-2	13	ASRSVLAGAGELF
TRBV6-6	TRBJ1-5	10	ASSVGGQPQH
TRBV18	TRBJ2-7	13	ASSLVTSGITEQY
TRBV28	TRBJ2-7	14	ASSFPARRINYEQY
TRBV9	TRBJ2-2	12	ASSTAADTGELF
TRBV9	TRBJ2-3	14	ASSVMSGRRTDTQY
TRBV5-1	TRBJ2-7	15	ASSLAILDRGDYEQY
TRBV5-6	TRBJ2-5	12	ASGLAPSQETQY
TRBV9	TRBJ2-3	14	ASSVGWTAERDTQY
TRBV18	TRBJ2-7	13	ASSPQFDRSTEQY
TRBV28	TRBJ1-5	13	ASSPGTFSNQPQH
TRBV9	TRBJ2-7	13	ASSVGTSGTYEQY
TRBV5-6	TRBJ1-3	12	ASSLAGRRNTIY
TRBV2	TRBJ2-1	15	ASQTGLAGATYNEQF